Listed here are 28 T cell receptor beta chains from one sample, sequenced in a study of regulatory T cells in long-lasting Graves disease. As to time point: newly diagnosed GD, antithyroid drugs for less than 3 months. RNA from PBMCs was the source of the TCR library. To make TCR beta libraries, researchers used iRepertoire HTBI primers and Arm-PCR of CDR3 regions. A single record per CDR3 protein comes from TCRdb applying MiXCR to the multiplex PCR reads. The data hold 400,000 to 450,000 distinct CDR3 sequences, with less than 20% observed a single time. These sequences were also reported in another study, on T cells in Graves' hyperthyroidism and ophthalmopathy.

This specimen was peripheral blood mononuclear cells (PBMCs), taken at new diagnosis, from a patient treated with antithyroid drugs. The source is a woman in her twenties or thirties with Graves disease.

This sequence joins TRBV28 and TRBJ2-7, with 10 bases identical to TRBD2. CDR3 length: 16 amino acids. Per germline, CDR1 MDHEN and CDR2 SYDVKM. J gave up 4 bases and V 4 bases, and 10 bases lay outside the gene matches. The CDR3 loop is CASSSISSGSRYEQYF. DNA of the CDR3: TGTGCCAGCAGTTCGATATCTAGCGGGAGTAGGTACGAGCAGTACTTC.

This clonotype was seen only a few times. The chain joins TRBV29-1 to TRBJ2-4, with 16 bases matching TRBD2. V lost 8 bases and J lost 2; bases outside the gene matches: 15. CDR3 length: 19 amino acids. Germline CDR1 reads SQVTM; CDR2 reads ANQGSEA. The CDR3 is CSLPGLAGGRGRSKNIQYF. CDR3 coding DNA: TGCAGCCTCCCGGGACTAGCGGGAGGGCGGGGGCGTTCCAAAAACATTCAGTACTTC. Combining the CDR3 with reference TRBV29-1 and TRBJ2-4 gives the whole variable domain SAVISQKPSRDICQRGTSLTIQCQVDSQVTMMFWYRQQPGQSLTLIATANQGSEATYESGFVIDKFPISRPNLTFSTLTVSNMSPEDSSIYLCSLPGLAGGRGRSKNIQYFGAGTRLSVL.

This clonotype was recorded a few times. The genes are TRBV14 and TRBJ1-2; D uncertain. Germline CDR1 SGHDN, CDR2 FVKESK. V lost 4 bases, J lost 8 bases, and 23 bases lay in between. The CDR3 sequence is 16 residues long. CDR3 loop: CASSLRLEGARSGYTF. In DNA form, the CDR3 reads TGTGCCAGCAGCCTTCGGCTGGAGGGTGCTCGGTCGGGCTACACCTTC.

This clonotype was seen many times. The chain couples TRBV7-9 to TRBJ2-1; no clear D. Trimming shortened V by 3 bases and J by 7 bases, and 10 bases separated the two germline ends. The CDR3 is made up of 13 amino acids. Looked up from germline, CDR1 is SEHNR and CDR2 is FQNEAQ (reference sequence). CDR3 DNA sequence: TGTGCCAGCAGCTTTAGTCTACAAAATGAGCAGTTCTTC. Translating gives CASSFSLQNEQFF.

This clonotype was found many times. V and J are TRBV19 and TRBJ2-1; possible D gene TRBD1, 6 bases. Germline V gene lookup returns CDR1 LNHDA and CDR2 SQIVND (reference sequence). The CDR3 contains 15 residues. Trimming shortened V by 2 bases and J by 9 bases, and 17 bases separated the two germline ends. CDR3 amino acids: CASSINREWGGEQFF. The CDR3 DNA is TGTGCCAGTAGTATAAACAGGGAATGGGGTGGTGAGCAGTTCTTC.

The chain uses TRBV19 and TRBJ1-5, with D tentatively TRBD1 (6 bases). Germline loops: CDR1 LNHDA, CDR2 SQIVND (reference sequence). V lost 3 bases and J 1 base, leaving 16 bases between the germline ends. The CDR3 spans 17 residues. The CDR3 nucleotides read TGTGCCAGTAGTATGCGGGGGGACAACTTCAGCAATCAGCCCCAGCATTTT. Encoded protein: CASSMRGDNFSNQPQHF.

This clonotype showed up many times. This chain uses TRBV18 with TRBJ1-4; no definite D call. CDR1 and CDR2 from the germline V gene are KGHSH and LQKENI. The CDR3 totals 14 residues. Trimming left V 6 bases short and J 5 bases short, with 13 bases between. The DNA for the CDR3 is TGTGCCAGCTCGCAAACAGCCTCGAATGAAAAACTGTTTTTT. Its protein product is CASSQTASNEKLFF.

This clonotype appeared many times. The CDR3 loop reads CASSRGYETSGDNEQFF. CDR3 bases: TGTGCCAGCAGCAGAGGATATGAGACTAGCGGGGACAATGAGCAGTTCTTC. The chain combines TRBV13 with TRBJ2-1, with 11 bases identical to TRBD2. The ends lost 5 bases at V and 5 bases at J; junction bases unmatched: 11. Germline V lookup: CDR1 PRHDT, CDR2 FYEKMQ (reference sequence). This CDR3 contains 17 residues.

This clonotype was counted only a few times. V is TRBV16 and J is TRBJ2-1; D gene ambiguous. Germline CDR1 is KGHSY and CDR2 is FQNENV. V lost 3 bases to trimming and J lost 0 bases, with 9 bases between them. The length of the CDR3 is 15 residues. CDR3 in DNA: TGTGCCAGCAGCCATAGCCCCGGCTCCTACAATGAGCAGTTCTTC. This gives the protein CASSHSPGSYNEQFF.

In this sample, this clonotype turned up many times. The CDR3: CASIHLHYEQYF. CDR3 bases: TGTGCCAGCATCCACCTACACTACGAGCAGTACTTC. V usage is TRBV6-1 and J usage is TRBJ2-7; D call uncertain. Trimming cost V 7 bases and J 3 bases, with 10 bases left between them. The germline V gene has CDR1 MNHNS and CDR2 SASEGT. This CDR3 is 12 amino acids long.

There are many counts of this clonotype. The V and J genes are TRBV24-1 and TRBJ1-1, with 7 nucleotides matching TRBD1. Germline V gene data show CDR1 as KGHDR and CDR2 as SFDVKD. V lost 7 bases and J lost 2; bases outside the gene matches: 3. The CDR3 totals 13 residues. CDR3: CATRQGLNTEAFF. In DNA form, the CDR3 reads TGTGCCACCAGACAGGGGCTAAACACTGAAGCTTTCTTT.

In this sample, this clonotype turned up many times. The chain uses TRBV11-2 and TRBJ1-2; TRBD1 might be the D (6 bases). This CDR3 spans 15 amino acids. Trimming cost V 5 bases and J 2 bases, with 15 bases left between them. CDR1 is SGHAT and CDR2 is FQNNGV in the germline V gene. The CDR3 DNA reads TGTGCCAGCAGCAGCGTTCCCGACAGGAACTATGGCTACACCTTC. This gives the protein CASSSVPDRNYGYTF. Combining the CDR3 with reference TRBV11-2 and TRBJ1-2 gives the whole variable domain EAGVAQSPRYKIIEKRQSVAFWCNPISGHATLYWYQQILGQGPKLLIQFQNNGVVDDSQLPKDRFSAERLKGVDSTLKIQPAKLEDSAVYLCASSSVPDRNYGYTFGSGTRLTVV.

This clonotype was detected ten times or more. The CDR3 sequence: CASSGLLVGLRDEQFF. The CDR3 DNA reads TGTGCCAGCAGTGGCCTCTTAGTTGGTCTACGGGATGAGCAGTTCTTC. This chain links TRBV12-3 or TRBV12-4 with TRBJ2-1; D is undetermined. The CDR3 contains 16 residues. The V end was cut by 5 bases, the J end by 8 bases, with 22 bases between.

In this sample, this clonotype turned up many times. V usage is TRBV11-2 and J usage is TRBJ2-7; D might be TRBD2 (5 bases). The CDR3 runs to 13 residues. V dropped 7 bases and J dropped 1 base, with 11 bases sitting between them. CDR1 SGHAT and CDR2 FQNNGV come from the germline V gene. As DNA, the CDR3 is TGTGCCAGCACCGGACTGAGGTCCTACGAGCAGTACTTC. It specifies CASTGLRSYEQYF.

This clonotype has at least ten counts. V is TRBV20-1 and J is TRBJ2-1; no reliable D call. Trimming removed 6 bases at V and 4 bases at J, with 16 bases between. The CDR3 is 14 amino acids. From germline, CDR1 is DFQATT and CDR2 SNEGSKA (reference sequence). The CDR3 bases are TGCAGTGCCGCCCCCAAGCACCTATACAATGAGCAGTTCTTC. Amino acids: CSAAPKHLYNEQFF.

This clonotype has more than one count but fewer than ten. This chain links TRBV5-1 with TRBJ2-1, with 10 bases that match TRBD2. After removal of 1 base from V and 8 bases from J, the junction contained 6 bases not matched to a gene. The germline gives CDR1 SGHRS, CDR2 YFSETQ. The CDR3 consists of 15 residues. The CDR3 sequence: CASSLTGLALHEQFF. The CDR3 region has the DNA TGCGCCAGCAGCTTGACGGGACTAGCGTTGCATGAGCAGTTCTTC.

This clonotype came up many times. One end of the junction is discordant with germline, which a read error may explain. V usage is TRBV7-9 and J usage is TRBJ2-1, with a weak D call TRBD2 (7 bases). Germline V gene sequence: CDR1 SEHNR, CDR2 FQNEAQ (reference sequence). The CDR3 spans 13 residues. The CDR3 protein is CASSLVGGPELSF. The CDR3 coding sequence is TGTGCCAGCAGCTTAGTCGGGGGGCCTGAACTGTCCTTC.

This clonotype appeared many times. The chain combines TRBV28 with TRBJ2-1; 9 nucleotides line up with TRBD1. The CDR3 has 15 amino acids. V was pared by 4 bases and J by 7 bases, with 8 bases of the junction left unmatched. The V gene's germline CDR1 is MDHEN and CDR2 SYDVKM. The CDR3 protein is CASSSNRGLGNEQFF. Written as DNA, the CDR3 is TGTGCCAGCAGTTCCAACAGGGGGCTGGGGAATGAGCAGTTCTTC.

This clonotype was picked up many times. This rearrangement joins TRBV18 to TRBJ1-1; D not resolved. In germline, CDR1 is KGHSH, CDR2 LQKENI. Trimming removed 1 base from V and 4 bases from J, with 7 bases in between. The CDR3 extends over 13 amino acids. The CDR3 nucleotides read TGTGCCAGCTCACCACGAGGCCCCACTGAAGCTTTCTTT. Translating gives CASSPRGPTEAFF. The complete variable domain, with remaining parts taken from reference TRBV18 and TRBJ1-1, reads NAGVMQNPRHLVRRRGQEARLRCSPMKGHSHVYWYRQLPEEGLKFMVYLQKENIIDESGMPKERFSAEFPKEGPSILRIQQVVRGDSAAYFCASSPRGPTEAFFGQGTRLTVV.

This clonotype was found a few times. The chain employs TRBV5-1 and TRBJ2-2; unclear D gene. This CDR3 spans 15 amino acids. Deletions cut 8 bases from V and 1 base from J, with 15 bases between. Germline assignment: CDR1 SGHRS and CDR2 YFSETQ. CDR3 region: CASSWDGQNTGELFF. CDR3 bases: TGCGCCAGTTCTTGGGATGGGCAGAACACCGGGGAGCTGTTTTTT.

This clonotype was seen more than once but under ten times. This chain connects TRBV29-1 to TRBJ2-5, with 10 bases aligning to TRBD2. CDR3 length equals 16 residues. Germline values: CDR1 SQVTM, CDR2 ANQGSEA. Unmatched junction bases numbered 13, after V lost 4 bases and J lost 5 bases. DNA for the CDR3: TGCAGCGTTGTAGCTAGCGGGAGTAGGGGTGGGGAGACCCAGTACTTC. Translated, it gives CSVVASGSRGGETQYF. Looking up the rest from reference TRBV29-1 and TRBJ2-5 gives the full variable domain: SAVISQKPSRDICQRGTSLTIQCQVDSQVTMMFWYRQQPGQSLTLIATANQGSEATYESGFVIDKFPISRPNLTFSTLTVSNMSPEDSSIYLCSVVASGSRGGETQYFGPGTRLLVL.

Ten or more counts support this clonotype. The rearrangement links TRBV20-1 to TRBJ2-1; the D gene is possibly TRBD1 (5 bases). Trimming pared 6 bases from V and 9 bases from J, leaving 15 bases between. Germline V gene lookup returns CDR1 DFQATT and CDR2 SNEGSKA (reference sequence). The CDR3 sequence is 12 residues long. As DNA, the CDR3 is TGCAGTGCCGCTTTCTGGGGCGCTGAGCAGTTCTTC. Residues: CSAAFWGAEQFF.

Points on this clonotype: This may arise from a read error, as a much more abundant clone is one base away. The chain is built from TRBV27 and TRBJ2-1; TRBD2 might be the D (6 bases). This CDR3 spans 15 amino acids. Germline loops: CDR1 MNHEY, CDR2 SMNVEV (reference sequence). CDR3 DNA sequence: TGTGCCAGCAGTGGGGGGACCAGCTCCTACAATGAGCAGTCCTTC. Translation gives CASSGGTSSYNEQSF.

The table lists this clonotype with many counts. V gene TRBV28 combines with J gene TRBJ2-3; D is perhaps TRBD1 (6 bases). Germline V gene data show CDR1 as MDHEN and CDR2 as SYDVKM. Trimming removed 8 bases at V and 5 bases at J, with 17 bases between. This CDR3 has 14 residues. The CDR3 nucleotides are TGTGCCAGCGGTTCAGGGGTCGAGGTAGATACGCAGTATTTT. Translation: CASGSGVEVDTQYF.

This clonotype appeared a few times. The V and J genes are TRBV20-1 and TRBJ2-5; 10 bases map to TRBD2. The CDR3 consists of 14 residues. Germline V gene data show CDR1 as DFQATT and CDR2 as SNEGSKA (reference sequence). The trim removed 5 bases at V and 3 bases at J, leaving 6 bases unmatched. In DNA form, the CDR3 reads TGCAGTGCTCGGACTAGCGGAGGGAAAGAGACCCAGTACTTC. Its translation is CSARTSGGKETQYF.

This clonotype has a count of ten or more. V usage is TRBV24-1 and J usage is TRBJ1-2; D may be TRBD1 (6 bases). Between the trimmed V and J ends, which lost 1 base and 2 bases, there was a span of 7 bases. CDR3 size: 14 residues. From germline, CDR1 is KGHDR and CDR2 SFDVKD. The CDR3 region is CATSDLTGNYGYTF. For the CDR3, the DNA is TGTGCCACCAGTGATTTAACAGGGAACTATGGCTACACCTTC.

The sample holds a few counts of this clonotype. V usage is TRBV15 and J usage is TRBJ2-3; no clear D. Germline V gives CDR1 LNHNV, CDR2 YYDKDF (reference sequence). Trimming removed 0 bases at V and 4 bases at J, with 2 bases between. The CDR3 is made up of 12 amino acids. The CDR3 spells CATSRDPDTQYF. The CDR3 nucleotides are TGTGCCACCAGCAGAGATCCAGATACGCAGTATTTT.

The V call is TRBV6-9, the J call TRBJ2-7; 7 bases are shared with TRBD2. Germline CDR1 and CDR2: MNHGY and SVAAGI. This CDR3 spans 15 amino acids. After removal of 3 bases from V and 0 bases from J, the junction contained 5 bases not matched to a gene. The CDR3 DNA reads as TGTGCCAGCAGTTACTCCTCTAGCGGCTCCTACGAGCAGTACTTC. Encoded protein: CASSYSSSGSYEQYF.